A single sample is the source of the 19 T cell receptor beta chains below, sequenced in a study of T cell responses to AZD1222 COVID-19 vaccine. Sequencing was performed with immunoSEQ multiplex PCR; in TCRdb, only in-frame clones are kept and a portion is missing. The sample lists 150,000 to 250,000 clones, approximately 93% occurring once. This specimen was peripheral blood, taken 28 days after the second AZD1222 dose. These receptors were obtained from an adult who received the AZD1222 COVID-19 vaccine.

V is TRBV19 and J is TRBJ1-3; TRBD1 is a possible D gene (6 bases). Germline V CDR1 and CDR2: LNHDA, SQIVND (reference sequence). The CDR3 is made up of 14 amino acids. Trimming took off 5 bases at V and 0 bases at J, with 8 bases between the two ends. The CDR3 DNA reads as TGTGCCAGTAGTGGACAGTTCTCTGGAAACACCATATATTTT. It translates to CASSGQFSGNTIYF.

DNA for the CDR3: TGTGCCAGCAGTAGGCAGGCCATCCCCAACACTGAAGCTTTCTTT. Translated: CASSRQAIPNTEAFF. The chain combines TRBV6-5 with TRBJ1-1, with D uncertain. The V end lost 5 bases, the J end lost 2 bases, and 15 bases lay between the germline ends. Germline V gene sequence: CDR1 MNHEY, CDR2 SVGAGI. The CDR3 extends over 15 amino acids.

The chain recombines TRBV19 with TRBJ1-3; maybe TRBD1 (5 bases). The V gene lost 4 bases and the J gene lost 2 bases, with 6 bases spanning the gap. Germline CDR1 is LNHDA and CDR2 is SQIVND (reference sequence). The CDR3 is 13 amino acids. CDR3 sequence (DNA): TGTGCCAGTAGTACCAGGGCTGGAAACACCATATATTTT. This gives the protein CASSTRAGNTIYF.

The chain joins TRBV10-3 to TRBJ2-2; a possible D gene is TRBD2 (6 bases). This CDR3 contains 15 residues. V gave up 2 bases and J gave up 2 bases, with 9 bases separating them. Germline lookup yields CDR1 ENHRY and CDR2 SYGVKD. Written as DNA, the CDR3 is TGTGCCATCAGTGAGGGGGGGTCCAACACCGGGGAGCTGTTTTTT. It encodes CAISEGGSNTGELFF.

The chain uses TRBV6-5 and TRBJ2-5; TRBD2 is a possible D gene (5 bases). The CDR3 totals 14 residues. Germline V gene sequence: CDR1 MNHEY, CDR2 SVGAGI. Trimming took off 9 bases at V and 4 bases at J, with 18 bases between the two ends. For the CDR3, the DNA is TGTGCCAGTAAACCGACACCGGCGGGAGAGACCCAGTACTTC. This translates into CASKPTPAGETQYF.

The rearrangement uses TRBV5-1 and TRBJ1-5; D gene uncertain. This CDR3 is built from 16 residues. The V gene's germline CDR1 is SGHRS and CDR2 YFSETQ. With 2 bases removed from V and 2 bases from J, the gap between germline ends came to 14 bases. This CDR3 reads CASSLGTDPGNQPQHF. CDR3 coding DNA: TGCGCCAGCAGCTTAGGTACAGACCCGGGCAATCAGCCCCAGCATTTT.

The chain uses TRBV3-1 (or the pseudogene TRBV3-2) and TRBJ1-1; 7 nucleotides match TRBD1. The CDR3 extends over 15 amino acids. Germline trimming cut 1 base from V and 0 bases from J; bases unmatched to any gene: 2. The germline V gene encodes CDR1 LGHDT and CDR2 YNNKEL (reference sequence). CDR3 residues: CASSQAGTVNTEAFF. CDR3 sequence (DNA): TGTGCCAGCAGCCAAGCCGGGACAGTGAACACTGAAGCTTTCTTT.

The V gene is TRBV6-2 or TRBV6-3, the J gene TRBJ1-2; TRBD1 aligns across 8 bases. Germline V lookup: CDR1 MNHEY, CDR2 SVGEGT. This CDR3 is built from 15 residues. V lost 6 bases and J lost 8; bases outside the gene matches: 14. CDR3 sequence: CASSSGQGVSRGYTF. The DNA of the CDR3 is TGTGCCAGCAGCTCAGGACAGGGAGTTTCGCGAGGCTACACCTTC.

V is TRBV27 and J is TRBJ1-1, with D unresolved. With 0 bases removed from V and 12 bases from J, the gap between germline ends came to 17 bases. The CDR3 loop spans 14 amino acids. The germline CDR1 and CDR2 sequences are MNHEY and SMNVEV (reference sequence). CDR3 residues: CASSLSGGSRETFF. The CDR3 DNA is TGTGCCAGCAGTTTATCGGGAGGGTCGAGGGAGACTTTCTTT.

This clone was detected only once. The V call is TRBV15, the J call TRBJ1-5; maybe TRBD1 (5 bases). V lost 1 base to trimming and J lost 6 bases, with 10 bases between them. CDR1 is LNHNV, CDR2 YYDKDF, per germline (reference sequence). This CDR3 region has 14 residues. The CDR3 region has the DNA TGTGCCACCAGCAGAGGAGGGCAGGGTCAGCCCCAGCATTTT. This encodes CATSRGGQGQPQHF.

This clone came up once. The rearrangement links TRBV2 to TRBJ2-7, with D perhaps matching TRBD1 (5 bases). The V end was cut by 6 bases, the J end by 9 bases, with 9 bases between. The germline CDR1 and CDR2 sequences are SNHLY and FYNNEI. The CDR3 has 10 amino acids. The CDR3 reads CASRGHSQYF. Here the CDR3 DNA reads TGTGCCAGCAGAGGACATTCGCAGTACTTC. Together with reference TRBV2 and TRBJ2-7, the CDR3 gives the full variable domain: EPEVTQTPSHQVTQMGQEVILRCVPISNHLYFYWYRQILGQKVEFLVSFYNNEISEKSEIFDDQFSVERPDGSNFTLKIRSTKLEDSAMYFCASRGHSQYFGPGTRLTVT.

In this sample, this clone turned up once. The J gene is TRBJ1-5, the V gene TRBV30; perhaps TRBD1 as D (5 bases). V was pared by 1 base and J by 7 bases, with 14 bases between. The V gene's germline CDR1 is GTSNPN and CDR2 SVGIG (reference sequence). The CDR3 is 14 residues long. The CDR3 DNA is TGTGCCTGGAGTGGCCCAGGGCAGGGACAGCCCCAGCATTTT. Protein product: CAWSGPGQGQPQHF.

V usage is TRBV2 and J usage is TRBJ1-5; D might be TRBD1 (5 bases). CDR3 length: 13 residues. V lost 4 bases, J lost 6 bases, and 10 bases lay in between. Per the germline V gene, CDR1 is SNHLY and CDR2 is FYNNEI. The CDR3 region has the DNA TGTGCCAGCAGTGCAAGGGGTAGTCAGCCCCAGCATTTT. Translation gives CASSARGSQPQHF.

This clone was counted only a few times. The DNA of the CDR3 is TGTGCCAGCAGCCAACAACAGGGATTCGGGGAGCTGTTTTTT. As protein: CASSQQQGFGELFF. The rearrangement links TRBV14 to TRBJ2-2; possible D gene TRBD1, 6 bases. Trimming cost V 2 bases and J 7 bases, with 11 bases left between them. Germline assignment: CDR1 SGHDN and CDR2 FVKESK. The CDR3 is made up of 14 amino acids.

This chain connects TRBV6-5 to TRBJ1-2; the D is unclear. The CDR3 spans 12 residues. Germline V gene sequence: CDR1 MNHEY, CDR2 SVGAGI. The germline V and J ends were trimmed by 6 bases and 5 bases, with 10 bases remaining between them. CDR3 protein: CASRFEGYGYTF. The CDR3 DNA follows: TGTGCCAGCAGATTCGAGGGTTATGGCTACACCTTC.

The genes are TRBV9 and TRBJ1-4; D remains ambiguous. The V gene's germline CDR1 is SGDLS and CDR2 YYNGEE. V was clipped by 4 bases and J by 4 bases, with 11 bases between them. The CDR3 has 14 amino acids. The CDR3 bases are TGTGCCAGCAGCTGGGCGGCTAGTAATGAAAAACTGTTTTTT. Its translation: CASSWAASNEKLFF.

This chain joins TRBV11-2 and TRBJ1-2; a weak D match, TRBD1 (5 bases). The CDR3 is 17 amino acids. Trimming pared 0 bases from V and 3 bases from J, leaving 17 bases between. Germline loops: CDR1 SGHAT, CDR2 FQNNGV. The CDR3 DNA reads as TGTGCCAGCAGCTTAGACCGGGCTAGGGGCACAGACTATGGCTACACCTTC. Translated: CASSLDRARGTDYGYTF.

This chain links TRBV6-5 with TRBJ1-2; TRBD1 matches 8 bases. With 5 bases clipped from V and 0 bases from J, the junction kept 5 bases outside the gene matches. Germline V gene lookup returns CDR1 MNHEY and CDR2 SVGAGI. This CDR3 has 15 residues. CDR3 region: CASSRGTGANYGYTF. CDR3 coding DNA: TGTGCCAGCAGTAGAGGGACAGGCGCTAACTATGGCTACACCTTC.

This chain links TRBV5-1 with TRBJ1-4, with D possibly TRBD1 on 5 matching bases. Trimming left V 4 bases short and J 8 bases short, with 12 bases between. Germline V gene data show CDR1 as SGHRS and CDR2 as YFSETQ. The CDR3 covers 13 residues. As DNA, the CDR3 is TGCGCCAGCAGCAGAAGGGACGCCGAAAAACTGTTTTTT. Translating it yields CASSRRDAEKLFF.